The rows below give T cell receptor beta chains drawn from one sample of a study of cytomegalovirus exposure and HLA in healthy donors. Using immunoSEQ multiplex PCR, the repertoire was profiled, and TCRdb retains in-frame clones only, with some absent. The repertoire holds roughly 81,000 clones, with around 80% as singletons. The sequenced sample consisted of PBMCs. These TCRs come from a man aged 25-45 years in good health and CMV-seronegative. The CDR3 runs from the conserved cysteine through the conserved F or W. Fields, in order: clone size, D gene, J gene, V gene, CDR3 DNA, CDR3 protein. The D gene is left open where the match is weak. Not all rows give a size; the values are once, few, many and, for expanded clones, a class.

abundance: NA
d_gene: NA
j_gene: TRBJ1-2
v_gene: TRBV2
CDR3nt: TGTGCCAGCAGTGAGGAGGGCTTTAACTATGGCTACCCCTTC
CDR3aa: CASSEEGFNYGYPF

abundance: NA
d_gene: TRBD2
j_gene: TRBJ2-7
v_gene: TRBV7-2
CDR3nt: TGTGCCAGCAGCTTAGCAAAAGCGGCGGGGGTCGAGCAGTACTTC
CDR3aa: CASSLAKAAGVEQYF

abundance: once
d_gene: NA
j_gene: TRBJ1-3
v_gene: TRBV18
CDR3nt: TGTGCCAGCTCACCACCCATACAGACTGGAAACACCATATATTTT
CDR3aa: CASSPPIQTGNTIYF

abundance: NA
d_gene: TRBD1
j_gene: TRBJ2-7
v_gene: TRBV5-6
CDR3nt: TGTGCCAGCAGCTTCTTCGGACAGGACTACGAGCAGTACTTC
CDR3aa: CASSFFGQDYEQYF

abundance: NA
d_gene: TRBD1
j_gene: TRBJ1-5
v_gene: TRBV6-1
CDR3nt: TGTGCCAGCAGTGAAGTTTTGGACAGGGGCAATCAGCCCCAGCATTTT
CDR3aa: CASSEVLDRGNQPQHF

abundance: NA
d_gene: NA
j_gene: TRBJ2-2
v_gene: TRBV11-3
CDR3nt: TGTGCCAGCAGGAAAAAACAGGGTGTCGGGGAGCTGTTTTTT
CDR3aa: CASRKKQGVGELFF

abundance: NA
d_gene: NA
j_gene: TRBJ2-7
v_gene: TRBV6-5
CDR3nt: TGTGCCAGCAGTGAGAACGACTACGAGCAGTACTTC
CDR3aa: CASSENDYEQYF

abundance: NA
d_gene: NA
j_gene: TRBJ2-7
v_gene: TRBV27
CDR3nt: TGTGCCAGCCGGCGGGGCTACGAGCAGTACTTC
CDR3aa: CASRRGYEQYF

abundance: NA
d_gene: NA
j_gene: TRBJ2-1
v_gene: TRBV18
CDR3nt: TGTGCCAGCGCAGGGAAATGGGGCTACAATGAGCAGTTCTTC
CDR3aa: CASAGKWGYNEQFF

abundance: NA
d_gene: NA
j_gene: TRBJ2-2
v_gene: TRBV19
CDR3nt: TGTGCCAGTAGTCCGGGACTGAGCACCGGGGAGCTGTTTTTT
CDR3aa: CASSPGLSTGELFF

abundance: NA
d_gene: NA
j_gene: TRBJ1-5
v_gene: TRBV6-6
CDR3nt: TGTGCCAGCAGCCCTACTAGCAATCAGCCCCAGCATTTT
CDR3aa: CASSPTSNQPQHF

abundance: NA
d_gene: NA
j_gene: TRBJ2-5
v_gene: TRBV29-1
CDR3nt: TGCAGCGTTGATACGGGGGAGACCCAGTACTTC
CDR3aa: CSVDTGETQYF

abundance: few
d_gene: NA
j_gene: TRBJ2-3
v_gene: TRBV7-9
CDR3nt: TGTGCCAGCAGCCCAAAGGGGCCAGATACGCAGTATTTT
CDR3aa: CASSPKGPDTQYF

abundance: NA
d_gene: NA
j_gene: TRBJ2-7
v_gene: TRBV6-5
CDR3nt: TGTGCCAGCGAGACAGCCGACTCCTACGAGCAGTACTTC
CDR3aa: CASETADSYEQYF

abundance: NA
d_gene: TRBD2
j_gene: TRBJ2-1
v_gene: TRBV28
CDR3nt: TGTGCCCACGGGACTAGCGGAAGCAACAATGAGCAGTTCTTC
CDR3aa: CAHGTSGSNNEQFF

abundance: once
d_gene: TRBD2
j_gene: TRBJ2-3
v_gene: TRBV19
CDR3nt: TGTGCCAGTACTTCTAGCGGGAGACAGGATACGCAGTATTTT
CDR3aa: CASTSSGRQDTQYF

abundance: NA
d_gene: NA
j_gene: TRBJ2-7
v_gene: TRBV5-1
CDR3nt: TGCGCCAGCAGCTTGTCTACAGGGCTGAGCGAGCAGTACTTC
CDR3aa: CASSLSTGLSEQYF

abundance: NA
d_gene: NA
j_gene: TRBJ1-1
v_gene: TRBV7-2
CDR3nt: TGTGCCAGCAGCTTCAAGAACACTGAAGCTTTCTTT
CDR3aa: CASSFKNTEAFF

abundance: NA
d_gene: TRBD2
j_gene: TRBJ2-2
v_gene: TRBV5-4
CDR3nt: TGTGCCACCGTAGCGGGGGGGCCATACCGCACCGGGGAGCTGTTTTTT
CDR3aa: CATVAGGPYRTGELFF

abundance: NA
d_gene: NA
j_gene: TRBJ2-7
v_gene: TRBV27
CDR3nt: TGTGCCAGCGCCAGACACCACCTAAGCTCCTACGAGCAGTACTTC
CDR3aa: CASARHHLSSYEQYF

abundance: NA
d_gene: TRBD1
j_gene: TRBJ2-7
v_gene: TRBV6-5
CDR3nt: TGTGCCAGCAGTTACCGGGACAGGGTAAACGAGCAGTACTTC
CDR3aa: CASSYRDRVNEQYF

abundance: NA
d_gene: NA
j_gene: TRBJ1-2
v_gene: TRBV5-5
CDR3nt: TGTGCCAGCAGCTTGGCCTGGGCAGCTAACTATGGCTACACCTTC
CDR3aa: CASSLAWAANYGYTF

abundance: NA
d_gene: NA
j_gene: TRBJ2-7
v_gene: TRBV6-5
CDR3nt: TGTGCCAGCAGTTTAGCCGGCAGAAGCTACGAGCAGTACTTC
CDR3aa: CASSLAGRSYEQYF

abundance: NA
d_gene: NA
j_gene: TRBJ2-1
v_gene: TRBV19
CDR3nt: TGTGCCAGTAGTATCCTTTCCAGGGACAATGAGCAGTTCTTC
CDR3aa: CASSILSRDNEQFF